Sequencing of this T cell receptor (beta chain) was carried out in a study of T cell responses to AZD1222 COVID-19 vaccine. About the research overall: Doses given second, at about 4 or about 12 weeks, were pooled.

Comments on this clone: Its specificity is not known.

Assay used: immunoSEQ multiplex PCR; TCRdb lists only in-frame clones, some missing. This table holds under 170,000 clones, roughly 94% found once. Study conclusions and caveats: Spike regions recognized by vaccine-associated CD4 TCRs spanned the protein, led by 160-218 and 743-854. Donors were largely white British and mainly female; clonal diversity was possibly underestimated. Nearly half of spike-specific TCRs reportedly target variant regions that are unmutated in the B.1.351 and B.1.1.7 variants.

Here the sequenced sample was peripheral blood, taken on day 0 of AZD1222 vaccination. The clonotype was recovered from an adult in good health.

The CDR3: CAISELLLGFGNTIYF. In nucleotides, the CDR3 is TGTGCCATCAGTGAGCTATTGTTGGGGTTTGGAAACACCATATATTTT. The chain is built from TRBV10-3 and TRBJ1-3; D ambiguous. This CDR3 is built from 16 residues. Germline V gene lookup returns CDR1 ENHRY and CDR2 SYGVKD. Trimming removed 2 bases at V and 3 bases at J, with 14 bases between.